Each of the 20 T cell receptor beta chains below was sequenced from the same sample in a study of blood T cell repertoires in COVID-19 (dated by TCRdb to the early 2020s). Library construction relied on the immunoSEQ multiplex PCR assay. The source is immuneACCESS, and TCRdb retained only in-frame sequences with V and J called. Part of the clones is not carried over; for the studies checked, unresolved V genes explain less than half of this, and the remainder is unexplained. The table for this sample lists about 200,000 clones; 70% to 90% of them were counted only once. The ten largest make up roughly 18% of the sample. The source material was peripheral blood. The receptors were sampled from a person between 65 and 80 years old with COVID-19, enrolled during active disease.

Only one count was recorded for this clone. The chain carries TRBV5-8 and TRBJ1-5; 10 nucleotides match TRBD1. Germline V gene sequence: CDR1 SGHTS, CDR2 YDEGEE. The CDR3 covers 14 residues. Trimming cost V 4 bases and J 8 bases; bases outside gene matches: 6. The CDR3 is CASSIDRGREPQHF. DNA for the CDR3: TGTGCCAGCAGCATCGACAGGGGGCGGGAGCCCCAGCATTTT.

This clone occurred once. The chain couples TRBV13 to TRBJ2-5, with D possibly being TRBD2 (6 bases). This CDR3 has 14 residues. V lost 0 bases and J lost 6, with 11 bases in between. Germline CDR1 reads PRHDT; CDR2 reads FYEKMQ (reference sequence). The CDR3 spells CASSLGGGGQTQYF. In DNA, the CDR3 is TGTGCCAGCAGCTTAGGGGGGGGAGGACAGACCCAGTACTTC.

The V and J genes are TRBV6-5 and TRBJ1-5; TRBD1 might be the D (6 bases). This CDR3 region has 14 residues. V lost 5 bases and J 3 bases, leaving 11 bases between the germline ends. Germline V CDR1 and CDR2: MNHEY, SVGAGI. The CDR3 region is CASSTGNYNQPQHF. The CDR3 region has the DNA TGTGCCAGCAGTACAGGGAATTACAATCAGCCCCAGCATTTT.

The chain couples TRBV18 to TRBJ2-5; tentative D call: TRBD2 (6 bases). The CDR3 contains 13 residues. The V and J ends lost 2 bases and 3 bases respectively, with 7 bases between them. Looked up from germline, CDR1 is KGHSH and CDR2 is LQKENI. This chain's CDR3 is CASSPSGEETQYF. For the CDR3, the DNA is TGTGCCAGCTCACCATCGGGGGAAGAGACCCAGTACTTC.

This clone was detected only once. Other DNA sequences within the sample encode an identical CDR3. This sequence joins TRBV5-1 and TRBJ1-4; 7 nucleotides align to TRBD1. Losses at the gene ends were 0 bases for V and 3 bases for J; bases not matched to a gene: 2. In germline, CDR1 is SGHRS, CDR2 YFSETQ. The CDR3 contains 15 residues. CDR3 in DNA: TGCGCCAGCAGCTTGGCAGGGGGAGCTAATGAAAAACTGTTTTTT. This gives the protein CASSLAGGANEKLFF.

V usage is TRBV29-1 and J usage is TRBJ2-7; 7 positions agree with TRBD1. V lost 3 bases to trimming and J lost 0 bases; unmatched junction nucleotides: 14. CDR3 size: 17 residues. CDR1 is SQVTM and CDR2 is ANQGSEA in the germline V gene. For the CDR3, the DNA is TGCAGCGTTGAGGTGGATGGGACCAGGGGGAGCTCCTACGAGCAGTACTTC. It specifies CSVEVDGTRGSSYEQYF.

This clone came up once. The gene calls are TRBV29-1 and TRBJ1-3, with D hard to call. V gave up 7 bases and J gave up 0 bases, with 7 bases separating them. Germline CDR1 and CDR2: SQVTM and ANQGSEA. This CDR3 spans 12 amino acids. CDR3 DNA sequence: TGCAGCGCCCGGAGCTCTGGAAACACCATATATTTT. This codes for CSARSSGNTIYF.

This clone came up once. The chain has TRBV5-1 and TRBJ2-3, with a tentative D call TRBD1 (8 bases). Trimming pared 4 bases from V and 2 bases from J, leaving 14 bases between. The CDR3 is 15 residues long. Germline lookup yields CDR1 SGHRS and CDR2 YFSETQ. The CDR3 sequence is CASSSGTGNTDTQYF. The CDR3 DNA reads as TGCGCCAGCAGCAGCGGGACAGGAAACACAGATACGCAGTATTTT.

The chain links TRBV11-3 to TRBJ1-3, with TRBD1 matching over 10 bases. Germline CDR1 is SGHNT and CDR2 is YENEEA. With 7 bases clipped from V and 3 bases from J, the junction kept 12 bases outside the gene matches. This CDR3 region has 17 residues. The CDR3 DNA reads TGTGCCAGCAACCCTCAGGGACAGGGGTCCATTGGAAACACCATATATTTT. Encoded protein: CASNPQGQGSIGNTIYF.

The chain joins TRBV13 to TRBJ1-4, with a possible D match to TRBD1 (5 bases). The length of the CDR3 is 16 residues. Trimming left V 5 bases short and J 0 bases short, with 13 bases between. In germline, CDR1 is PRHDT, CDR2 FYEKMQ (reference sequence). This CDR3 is CASSQGHRATNEKLFF. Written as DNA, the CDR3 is TGTGCCAGCAGCCAAGGACACCGAGCAACTAATGAAAAACTGTTTTTT. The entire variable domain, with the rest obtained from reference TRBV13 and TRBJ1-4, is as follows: AAGVIQSPRHLIKEKRETATLKCYPIPRHDTVYWYQQGPGQDPQFLISFYEKMQSDKGSIPDRFSAQQFSDYHSELNMSSLELGDSALYFCASSQGHRATNEKLFFGSGTQLSVL.

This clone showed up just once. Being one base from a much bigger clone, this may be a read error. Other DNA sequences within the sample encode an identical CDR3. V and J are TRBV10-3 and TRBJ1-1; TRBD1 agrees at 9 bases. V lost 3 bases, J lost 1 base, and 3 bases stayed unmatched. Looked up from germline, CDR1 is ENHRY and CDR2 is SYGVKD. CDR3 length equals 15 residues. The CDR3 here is CAISETGGANTEAFF. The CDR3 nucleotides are TGTGCCATCAGTGAAACAGGGGGCGCGAACACTGAAGCTTTCTTT.

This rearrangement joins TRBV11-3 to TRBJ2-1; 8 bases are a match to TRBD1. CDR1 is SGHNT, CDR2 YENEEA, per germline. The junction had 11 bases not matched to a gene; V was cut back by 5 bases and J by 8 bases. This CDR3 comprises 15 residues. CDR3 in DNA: TGTGCCAGCAGCCTAAGGACAGGGCAGGGGCATGAGCAGTTCTTC. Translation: CASSLRTGQGHEQFF.

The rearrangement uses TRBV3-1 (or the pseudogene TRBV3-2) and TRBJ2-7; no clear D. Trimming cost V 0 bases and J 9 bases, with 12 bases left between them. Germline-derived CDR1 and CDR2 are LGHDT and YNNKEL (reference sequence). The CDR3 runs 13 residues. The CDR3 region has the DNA TGTGCCAGCAGCCAAGATTTCACCCGGTCGCAGTACTTC. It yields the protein CASSQDFTRSQYF.

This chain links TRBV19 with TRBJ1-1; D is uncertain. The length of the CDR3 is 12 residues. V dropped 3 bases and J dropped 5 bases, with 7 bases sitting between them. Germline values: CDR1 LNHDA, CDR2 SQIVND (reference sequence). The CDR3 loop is CASSMIATEAFF. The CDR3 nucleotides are TGTGCCAGTAGTATGATAGCGACTGAAGCTTTCTTT. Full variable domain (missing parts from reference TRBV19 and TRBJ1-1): DGGITQSPKYLFRKEGQNVTLSCEQNLNHDAMYWYRQDPGQGLRLIYYSQIVNDFQKGDIAEGYSVSREKKESFPLTVTSAQKNPTAFYLCASSMIATEAFFGQGTRLTVV.

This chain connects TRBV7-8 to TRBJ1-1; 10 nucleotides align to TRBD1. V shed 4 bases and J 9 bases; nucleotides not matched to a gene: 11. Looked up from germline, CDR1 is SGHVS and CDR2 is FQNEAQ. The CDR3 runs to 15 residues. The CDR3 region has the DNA TGTGCCAGCAGCTCGCGGACAGGGGGTATGGTCAAAGCTTTCTTT. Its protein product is CASSSRTGGMVKAFF.

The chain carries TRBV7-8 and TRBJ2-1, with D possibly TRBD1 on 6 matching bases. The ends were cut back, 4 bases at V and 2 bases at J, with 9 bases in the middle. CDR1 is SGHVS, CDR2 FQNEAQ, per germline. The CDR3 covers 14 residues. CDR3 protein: CASSWAGAYNEQFF. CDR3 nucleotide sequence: TGTGCCAGCAGCTGGGCAGGGGCCTACAATGAGCAGTTCTTC.

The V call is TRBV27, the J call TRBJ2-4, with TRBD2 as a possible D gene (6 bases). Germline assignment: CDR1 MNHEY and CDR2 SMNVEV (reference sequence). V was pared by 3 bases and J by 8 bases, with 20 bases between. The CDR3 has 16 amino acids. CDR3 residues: CASSFSPGLGRDIQYF. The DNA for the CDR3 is TGTGCCAGCAGTTTTTCGCCGGGACTCGGCCGGGACATTCAGTACTTC.

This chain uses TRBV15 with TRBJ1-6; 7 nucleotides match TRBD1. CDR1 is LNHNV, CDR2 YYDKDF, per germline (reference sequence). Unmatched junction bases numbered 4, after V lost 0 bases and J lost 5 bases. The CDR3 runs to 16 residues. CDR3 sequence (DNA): TGTGCCACCAGCAGAGACCTCGGACAGGATAATTCACCCCTCCACTTT. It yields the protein CATSRDLGQDNSPLHF.

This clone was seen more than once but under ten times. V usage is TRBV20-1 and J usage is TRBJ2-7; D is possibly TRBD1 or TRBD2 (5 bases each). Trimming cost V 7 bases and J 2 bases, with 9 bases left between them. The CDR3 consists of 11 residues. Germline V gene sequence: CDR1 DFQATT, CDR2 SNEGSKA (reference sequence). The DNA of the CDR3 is TGCAGTGTTAGGGGAGCCTACGAGCAGTACTTC. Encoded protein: CSVRGAYEQYF.

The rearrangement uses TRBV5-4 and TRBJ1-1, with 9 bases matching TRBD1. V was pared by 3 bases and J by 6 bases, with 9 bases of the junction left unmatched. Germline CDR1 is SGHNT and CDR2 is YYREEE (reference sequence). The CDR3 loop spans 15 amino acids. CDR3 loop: CASSSTGQGLAEAFF. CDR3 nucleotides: TGTGCCAGCAGCTCCACGGGACAGGGTCTTGCTGAAGCTTTCTTT.